This entry features one T cell receptor (beta chain) sequence. Its antigen remains unidentified. Base quality data are lacking; no much larger clone is found one base away. TCRbeta CDR3 regions were sequenced with the immunoSEQ Assay. After extraction, genomic DNA underwent amplification by bias-controlled multiplex PCR, followed by high-throughput sequencing. As for the original processing: To quantify the absolute abundance of every unique TCRbeta CDR3 region, sequences were collapsed and filtered. T cell fraction was estimated by normalizing TCRbeta template counts to usable DNA, with usable DNA measured through amplification of reference genes found in all nucleated cells. Repertoire TCRs were annotated as SARS-CoV-2-specific when V gene, CDR3 amino acid sequence and J gene were exactly matched to a known reactive TCR set. MIRA supplied the reference SARS-CoV-2 TCR set, which was filtered for enrichment in COVID-19-positive ImmuneCODE repertoires so that public or cross-reactive TCRs were removed. Using the MIRA antigens, annotated TCRs were further analysed by specific ORF or by position within an ORF. Depth was the summed frequency of annotated unique rearrangements, while breadth was defined as annotated unique rearrangements over total unique productive rearrangements. Two-sided Wilcoxon rank-sum tests were used to compare TCR breadth between groups. Sourced from immuneACCESS, this table was stored by TCRdb with only in-frame sequences that have V and J called. A share of the clones is absent; for the studies checked, an unresolved V gene accounts for under half, and the remainder has no known explanation. V and J calls and clone size are those listed in that table; D and trimming were worked out from the DNA. Counted in this sample were about 350,000 clones; 75% to 90% of them appeared once. The top ten constitute roughly 5% of the sample.

Inclusive of the bounding cysteine and phenylalanine, the CDR3 is 13 residues long. The only DNA kept is the CDR3, 39 bases in frame from the first base. The trim is 7 bases for V and 10 bases for J, with a gap of 19 bases between the germline ends. CDR1 and CDR2, per the germline V gene (reference sequence), are MNHEY and SMNVEV. The treatment or condition label of this sample denotes: roughly 19 received Ad26.COV2.S at low or high dose, single or two shots; 5 received placebo; per-sample allocation not given. Repertoires of vaccine and placebo recipients were sequenced from samples collected on day 63 after the first injection. Between 29 July and 7 August 2020, Cohort 1b enrolled some 25 adults aged 18-55 years at one site in Boston, USA. Ad26.COV2.S was a replication-incompetent adenovirus type 26 vector expressing a prefusion-stabilized SARS-CoV-2 spike protein from the original Wuhan strain.

The data stem from a study of Ad26.COV2.S vaccination and SARS-CoV-2 variants (dated by TCRdb to about 2021). Study-wide context: Vaccine-arm donors came from COV1001, a multicentre, randomized, double-blind, placebo-controlled phase I-IIa trial of Ad26.COV2.S in healthy adults. Ad26.COV2.S was administered intramuscularly at a dose of 5x10^10 or 1x10^11 viral particles, either as one shot or as two shots given 56 days apart. TCRbeta repertoire sequencing served as the tool for gauging how specific and how broad the SARS-CoV-2-reactive T cell receptors were following Ad26.COV2.S vaccination. Blinding of investigators to trial group allocation was maintained during experiments and outcome assessment. The TCR-sequenced set comprised about 32 samples: some 19 Ad26.COV2.S vaccine recipients, 5 placebo recipients and 8 SARS-CoV-2 convalescent individuals. Trial participants were randomized into five groups of five: low-dose or high-dose Ad26.COV2.S given once or twice, or placebo on both occasions.

Here is what the overall study found, with its caveats: According to the authors, total T cell responses may have been underestimated by the TCR breadth and depth analyses. After vaccination, spike-specific CD8+ and CD4+ T cell responses were reported to show substantial breadth. Ad26.COV2.S recipients had higher spike-specific TCR breadth than placebo recipients (P = 0.0014). The study lacked the statistical power to compare responses across vaccine doses or regimens. Non-spike TCR breadth was comparable between vaccine and placebo recipients, consistent with the vaccine containing only spike.

This receptor was obtained from a person aged 18-65 years who received the Ad26.COV2.S COVID-19 vaccine or a placebo. The sequence links TRBV27 to TRBJ2-5; the D gene is perhaps TRBD1, from 6 matching bases. Material: peripheral blood, obtained in a trial of Ad26.COV2.S vaccine versus placebo. For the CDR3, the sequence is CASTDSQGSIQYF. The DNA reads as follows: TGTGCCAGCACCGATTCACAGGGAAGTATCCAGTACTTC.